These 30 T cell receptor beta chains share one sample of origin, sequenced in a study of shared clonotypes between healthy human individuals. Profiling relied on immunoSEQ multiplex PCR, and the TCRdb table lists in-frame clones only, not all of them. The sample shows hundreds of thousands of clones, 90% to 97% of them seen only once. Naivety among CD8 cells was defined by CD45RO negativity and positive CCR7 selection, thereby excluding terminally differentiated effector memory CD45RA+ cells. Sequencing was done on a sample of naive CD8+ T cells sorted from blood. All receptors come from a woman younger than 45 in good health.

The rearrangement links TRBV28 to TRBJ2-3; TRBD2 agrees at 7 bases. The CDR3 extends over 16 amino acids. V gave up 4 bases and J gave up 4 bases; unmatched junction bases: 11. CDR1 and CDR2 from the germline V gene are MDHEN and SYDVKM. CDR3 sequence reads: CASSSPGLLGPDTQYF. CDR3 DNA sequence: TGTGCCAGCAGTTCGCCGGGACTATTGGGCCCAGATACGCAGTATTTT.

The V and J genes are TRBV4-1 and TRBJ2-1, with 8 bases that match TRBD2. This CDR3 comprises 14 residues. V gave up 1 base and J gave up 15 bases; unmatched junction bases: 11. Per the germline V gene, CDR1 is MGHRA and CDR2 is YSYEKL. CDR3: CASSQGTSLPRRFF. The CDR3 bases are TGCGCCAGCAGCCAAGGGACTAGCCTCCCTCGCAGGTTCTTC.

The V gene is TRBV10-1, the J gene TRBJ2-7; a weak D match, TRBD2 (5 bases). The CDR3 is 15 amino acids. Germline-derived CDR1 and CDR2 are WNHNN and SYGVQD (reference sequence). Trimming removed 4 bases at V and 3 bases at J, with 16 bases between. The CDR3 DNA reads TGCGCCAGCAGTGGCTATAGCGATCCCATCTACGAGCAGTACTTC. Its translation is CASSGYSDPIYEQYF.

CDR3 DNA: TGTGCCAGCGGACTTTCAAGCTCCTACAATGAGCAGTTCTTC. Translated, it gives CASGLSSSYNEQFF. The genes are TRBV6-5 and TRBJ2-1; a weak D match, TRBD2 (5 bases). Germline V CDR1 and CDR2: MNHEY, SVGAGI. The CDR3 sequence is 14 residues long. The germline V and J ends were trimmed by 8 bases and 0 bases, with 11 bases remaining between them.

The gene calls are TRBV5-1 and TRBJ2-1; D possibly matches TRBD1 or TRBD2 (5 bases each). Germline CDR1 is SGHRS and CDR2 is YFSETQ. The CDR3 totals 15 residues. V lost 6 bases to trimming and J lost 1 base, with 14 bases between them. The CDR3 is CASTDRDGSYNEQFF. The CDR3, as DNA: TGCGCCAGCACGGACCGGGACGGATCCTACAATGAGCAGTTCTTC.

This clone occurred once. This chain uses TRBV9 with TRBJ1-3; D is uncertain. The CDR3 has 16 amino acids. Trimming removed 0 bases at V and 1 base at J, with 11 bases between. Germline assignment: CDR1 SGDLS and CDR2 YYNGEE. DNA of the CDR3: TGTGCCAGCAGCGTAGCCTGGGGTGATTCTGGAAACACCATATATTTT. It yields the protein CASSVAWGDSGNTIYF.

Turning to this clone: An end of the junction differs from the germline gene, which may be a read error. The rearrangement links TRBV9 to TRBJ1-1; 7 bases match TRBD1. Germline CDR1 reads SGDLS; CDR2 reads YYNGEE. The CDR3 sequence is 12 residues long. Here the CDR3 reads CASSGEETGLLF. DNA for the CDR3: TGTGCCAGCAGCGGGGAAGAGACAGGGTTGCTCTTT.

This clone was recorded once. Here the CDR3 reads CASSLWLAALGELFF. The CDR3 DNA is TGTGCCAGCAGCTTATGGCTAGCGGCCCTCGGGGAGCTGTTTTTT. The chain joins TRBV7-9 to TRBJ2-2; TRBD2 aligns across 7 bases. The CDR3 is 15 residues long. The V and J ends lost 2 bases and 7 bases, in that order; junction bases with no gene match: 7. Germline lookup yields CDR1 SEHNR and CDR2 FQNEAQ (reference sequence).

The chain carries TRBV9 and TRBJ1-3; possible D gene TRBD1, 5 bases. There are 15 residues in the CDR3. The V and J ends lost 3 bases and 8 bases respectively, with 18 bases between them. Looked up from germline, CDR1 is SGDLS and CDR2 is YYNGEE. CDR3 protein: CASSARQFGLDTIYF. In DNA, the CDR3 is TGTGCCAGCAGCGCCCGACAGTTTGGGTTGGACACCATATATTTT.

This rearrangement joins TRBV6-4 to TRBJ2-5; TRBD2 agrees at 7 bases. This CDR3 comprises 15 residues. Unmatched junction bases numbered 10, after V lost 2 bases and J lost 7 bases. Germline V gives CDR1 MRHNA, CDR2 SNTAGT. The CDR3 DNA follows: TGTGCCAGCAGTGACGGGGCGGGAGAGGACGTGACCCAGTACTTC. Translating it yields CASSDGAGEDVTQYF.

This chain uses TRBV2 with TRBJ2-7; perhaps D is TRBD1 or TRBD2 (5 bases each). Per the germline V gene, CDR1 is SNHLY and CDR2 is FYNNEI. Trimming removed 5 bases at V and 0 bases at J, with 20 bases between. CDR3 length: 17 amino acids. CDR3 in amino acids: CASSPLGARDPSYEQYF. The DNA of the CDR3 is TGTGCCAGCAGTCCACTTGGGGCACGGGATCCCTCCTACGAGCAGTACTTC.

This chain uses TRBV5-6 with TRBJ2-7, with D possibly being TRBD2 (5 bases). The CDR3 covers 11 residues. With 0 bases removed from V and 8 bases from J, the gap between germline ends came to 6 bases. In germline, CDR1 is SGHDT, CDR2 YYEEEE. CDR3 nucleotides: TGTGCCAGCAGCTTGGGGGAGAAGCAGTACTTC. Translation: CASSLGEKQYF.

The rearrangement joins TRBV30 to TRBJ2-5; no reliable D call. With 6 bases removed from V and 5 bases from J, the gap between germline ends came to 13 bases. In germline, CDR1 is GTSNPN, CDR2 SVGIG (reference sequence). There are 12 residues in the CDR3. As DNA, the CDR3 is TGTGCCTGCCTTGACTTGGGGGAGACCCAGTACTTC. Protein sequence: CACLDLGETQYF.

Of note for this clone: At the DNA level, this CDR3 is encoded by other sequences in the same sample as well. The chain uses TRBV7-9 and TRBJ1-5; no clear D gene. This CDR3 has 13 amino acids. Germline V lookup: CDR1 SEHNR, CDR2 FQNEAQ (reference sequence). V was trimmed by 4 bases and J by 0 bases, leaving 4 bases between them. Written as DNA, the CDR3 is TGTGCCAGCAGCTCAGATAGCAATCAGCCCCAGCATTTT. Translated: CASSSDSNQPQHF.

The chain uses TRBV7-9 and TRBJ2-1; tentative D call: TRBD1 (6 bases). CDR3 size: 13 residues. The germline V and J ends were trimmed by 6 bases and 6 bases, with 12 bases remaining between them. Germline values: CDR1 SEHNR, CDR2 FQNEAQ (reference sequence). The CDR3 loop is CASSTGIPNEQFF. In nucleotides, the CDR3 is TGTGCCAGCAGTACAGGGATTCCCAATGAGCAGTTCTTC.

This chain joins TRBV7-9 and TRBJ2-3; 11 bases fit TRBD2. With V trimmed by 5 bases and J by 4 bases, 8 bases remained unmatched. This CDR3 spans 16 amino acids. The V gene's germline CDR1 is SEHNR and CDR2 FQNEAQ (reference sequence). CDR3 loop: CASSLLSGRDPDTQYF. The CDR3, as DNA: TGTGCCAGCAGCCTCCTTAGCGGGAGGGATCCAGATACGCAGTATTTT.

The rearrangement joins TRBV11-2 to TRBJ2-3, with TRBD1 as a possible D gene (5 bases). With 0 bases removed from V and 2 bases from J, the gap between germline ends came to 9 bases. The CDR3 is made up of 15 amino acids. Germline lookup yields CDR1 SGHAT and CDR2 FQNNGV. The CDR3 DNA follows: TGTGCCAGCAGCTTAGAAGGACAAGACACAGATACGCAGTATTTT. This gives the protein CASSLEGQDTDTQYF. Filled out from reference TRBV11-2 and TRBJ2-3, the complete variable domain reads EAGVAQSPRYKIIEKRQSVAFWCNPISGHATLYWYQQILGQGPKLLIQFQNNGVVDDSQLPKDRFSAERLKGVDSTLKIQPAKLEDSAVYLCASSLEGQDTDTQYFGPGTRLTVL.

The chain employs TRBV10-3 and TRBJ2-1, with 7 bases matching TRBD2. The CDR3 runs to 15 residues. The trim removed 0 bases at V and 5 bases at J, leaving 4 bases unmatched. Germline values: CDR1 ENHRY, CDR2 SYGVKD. CDR3 protein: CAISESRTRHNEQFF. DNA for the CDR3: TGTGCCATCAGTGAGTCGAGGACTAGACACAATGAGCAGTTCTTC.

CDR3 coding DNA: TGCAGCGTTGTGGAACAGGGGGAGACCCAGTACTTC. This sequence encodes CSVVEQGETQYF. The chain combines TRBV29-1 with TRBJ2-5, with 7 bases that match TRBD1. The ends lost 4 bases at V and 5 bases at J; junction bases unmatched: 4. Germline CDR1 and CDR2: SQVTM and ANQGSEA. This CDR3 spans 12 amino acids. The variable domain in full, completed from reference TRBV29-1 and TRBJ2-5, reads SAVISQKPSRDICQRGTSLTIQCQVDSQVTMMFWYRQQPGQSLTLIATANQGSEATYESGFVIDKFPISRPNLTFSTLTVSNMSPEDSSIYLCSVVEQGETQYFGPGTRLLVL.

The rearrangement links TRBV14 to TRBJ2-2; TRBD2 matches 8 bases. CDR3 length equals 14 residues. Germline V gene data show CDR1 as SGHDN and CDR2 as FVKESK. The trim removed 5 bases at V and 6 bases at J, leaving 5 bases unmatched. The CDR3 nucleotides read TGTGCCAGCAGCGCGGGACTAGAGGCCGGGGAGCTGTTTTTT. Protein product: CASSAGLEAGELFF.

This chain connects TRBV10-3 to TRBJ1-4; the D is unclear. V was cut by 0 bases and J by 5 bases, with 10 bases left in between. The CDR3 extends over 15 amino acids. Per the germline V gene, CDR1 is ENHRY and CDR2 is SYGVKD. The CDR3, as DNA: TGTGCCATCAGTGAGTCGCTACAGCAAAATGAAAAACTGTTTTTT. Translated: CAISESLQQNEKLFF.

This chain links TRBV28 with TRBJ1-2; no clear D gene. The CDR3 covers 14 residues. From germline, CDR1 is MDHEN and CDR2 SYDVKM. V was pared by 5 bases and J by 8 bases, with 18 bases between. CDR3 in DNA: TGTGCCAGCAGTCAGAACGGGCACAGCGGGGGCTACACCTTC. It codes for CASSQNGHSGGYTF.

V usage is TRBV28 and J usage is TRBJ2-5, with TRBD2 matching 11 bases. CDR1 and CDR2 from the germline V gene are MDHEN and SYDVKM. The trim removed 4 bases at V and 5 bases at J, leaving 3 bases unmatched. The CDR3 is made up of 14 amino acids. The CDR3 sequence: CASSSGLAGETQYF. DNA of the CDR3: TGTGCCAGCAGTTCCGGACTAGCGGGTGAGACCCAGTACTTC.

The chain joins TRBV5-4 to TRBJ2-1, with 10 bases fitting TRBD2. The CDR3 spans 14 residues. Germline V CDR1 and CDR2: SGHNT, YYREEE (reference sequence). Germline trimming cut 4 bases from V and 9 bases from J; bases unmatched to any gene: 7. CDR3 protein: CASSHGTSEFEQFF. The CDR3, as DNA: TGTGCCAGCAGCCACGGGACTAGCGAGTTTGAGCAGTTCTTC.

This clone has just one count. The V and J genes are TRBV7-6 and TRBJ2-2; D is unresolved. V lost 3 bases to trimming and J lost 6 bases, with 8 bases between them. CDR1 is SGHVS and CDR2 is FNYEAQ in the germline V gene. The CDR3 loop spans 13 amino acids. CDR3 sequence reads: CASSLTWSGELFF. Written as DNA, the CDR3 is TGTGCCAGCAGCTTGACTTGGTCCGGGGAGCTGTTTTTT.

The J gene is TRBJ2-2, the V gene TRBV28; TRBD1 is a possible D gene (6 bases). The germline V and J ends were trimmed by 5 bases and 5 bases, with 12 bases remaining between them. Germline CDR1 MDHEN, CDR2 SYDVKM. The CDR3 runs to 14 residues. CDR3 loop: CASSQQGGTGELFF. Written as DNA, the CDR3 is TGTGCCAGCAGTCAACAGGGCGGAACCGGGGAGCTGTTTTTT.

This clone was found once. The V and J genes are TRBV5-1 and TRBJ2-7; 7 bases are a match to TRBD2. The CDR3 loop spans 15 amino acids. The germline CDR1 and CDR2 sequences are SGHRS and YFSETQ. J was trimmed by 6 bases and V by 0 bases; bases with no gene match: 9. DNA of the CDR3: TGCGCCAGCAGCTTGGGTGGTGCGGGAGTCGGCGAGCAGTACTTC. Amino acid sequence: CASSLGGAGVGEQYF.

The chain carries TRBV27 and TRBJ2-2; weak D call: TRBD2 (6 bases). The CDR3 loop spans 16 amino acids. Germline loops: CDR1 MNHEY, CDR2 SMNVEV (reference sequence). With 4 bases removed from V and 2 bases from J, the gap between germline ends came to 14 bases. CDR3: CASSSFSSANTGELFF. As DNA, the CDR3 is TGTGCCAGCAGTTCCTTTTCTAGCGCTAACACCGGGGAGCTGTTTTTT.

This chain uses TRBV5-6 with TRBJ1-2, with D possibly being TRBD1 (6 bases). The germline CDR1 and CDR2 sequences are SGHDT and YYEEEE. The CDR3 extends over 13 amino acids. V lost 0 bases and J 4 bases, leaving 7 bases between the germline ends. The CDR3 DNA is TGTGCCAGCAGCTTGGGGACAGCCTATGGCTACACCTTC. As protein: CASSLGTAYGYTF.

The chain employs TRBV27 and TRBJ2-1; D ambiguous. The CDR3 loop spans 15 amino acids. CDR1 is MNHEY, CDR2 SMNVEV, per germline (reference sequence). V lost 8 bases, J lost 3 bases, and 17 bases lay in between. In nucleotides, the CDR3 is TGTGCCAGCTCCCCCGTAGGCAACAACTACAATGAGCAGTTCTTC. This codes for CASSPVGNNYNEQFF.